The clone carrying this TCR beta chain was observed a single time. Its specificity is unknown. These data belong to a study of pediatric ulcerative colitis. The table came from immunoSEQ multiplex PCR; TCRdb's copy has only in-frame clones and leaves some out. Found here are under 45,000 clones, roughly 83% of them singletons; the top ten hold around 23%. Study conclusions and caveats: Blood samples from two patients yielded substantially fewer templates and were excluded from blood-rectal overlap analysis. Ulcerative colitis patients shared more blood-rectal clones than controls.

The CDR3 length is 15 residues. Trimming shortened V by 7 bases and J by 6 bases, and 22 bases separated the two germline ends. CDR1 MNHEY and CDR2 SVGAGI come from the germline V gene. The V and J genes are TRBV6-5 and TRBJ2-7; weak D call: TRBD1 (6 bases). The clonotype originates from a girl aged 5 to 17 with moderate ulcerative colitis. The sample was blood. The CDR3 coding sequence is TGTGCCAGCACTTCAACAGGGAATCCCTCCCTCGAGCAGTACTTC. It encodes CASTSTGNPSLEQYF.